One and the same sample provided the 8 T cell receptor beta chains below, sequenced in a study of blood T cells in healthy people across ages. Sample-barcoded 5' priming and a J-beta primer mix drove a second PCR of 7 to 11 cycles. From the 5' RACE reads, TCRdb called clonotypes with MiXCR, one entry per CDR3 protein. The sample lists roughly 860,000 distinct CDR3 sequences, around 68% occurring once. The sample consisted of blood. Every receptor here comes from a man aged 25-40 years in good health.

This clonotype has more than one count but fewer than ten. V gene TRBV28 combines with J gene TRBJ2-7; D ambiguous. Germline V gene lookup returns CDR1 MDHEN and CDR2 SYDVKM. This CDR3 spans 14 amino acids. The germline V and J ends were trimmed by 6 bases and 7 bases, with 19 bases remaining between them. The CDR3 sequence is CASSPSPGGWEQYF. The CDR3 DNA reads TGTGCCAGCAGCCCTTCCCCGGGCGGATGGGAGCAGTACTTC. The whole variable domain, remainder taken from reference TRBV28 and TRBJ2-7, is DVKVTQSSRYLVKRTGEKVFLECVQDMDHENMFWYRQDPGLGLRLIYFSYDVKMKEKGDIPEGYSVSREKKERFSLILESASTNQTSMYLCASSPSPGGWEQYFGPGTRLTVT.

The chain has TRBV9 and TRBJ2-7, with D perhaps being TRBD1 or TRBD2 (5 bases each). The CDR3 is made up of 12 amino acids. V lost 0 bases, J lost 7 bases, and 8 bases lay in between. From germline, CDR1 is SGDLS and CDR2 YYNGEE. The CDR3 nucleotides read TGTGCCAGCAGCGTAGGGGGGACGGAGCAGTACTTC. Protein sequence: CASSVGGTEQYF. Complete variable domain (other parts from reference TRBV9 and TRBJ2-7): DSGVTQTPKHLITATGQRVTLRCSPRSGDLSVYWYQQSLDQGLQFLIQYYNGEERAKGNILERFSAQQFPDLHSELNLSSLELGDSALYFCASSVGGTEQYFGPGTRLTVT.

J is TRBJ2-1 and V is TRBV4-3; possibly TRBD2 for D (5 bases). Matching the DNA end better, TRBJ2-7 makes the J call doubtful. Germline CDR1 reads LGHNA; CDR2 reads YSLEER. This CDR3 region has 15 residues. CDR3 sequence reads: CASSARDSSYNEQYF. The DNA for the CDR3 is TGCGCCAGCAGCGCCCGGGATAGCTCCTACAATGAGCAGTACTTC.

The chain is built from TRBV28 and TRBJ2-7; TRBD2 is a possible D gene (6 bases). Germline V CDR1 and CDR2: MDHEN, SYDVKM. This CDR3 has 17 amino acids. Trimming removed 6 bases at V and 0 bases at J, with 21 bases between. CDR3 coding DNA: TGTGCCAGCAGCACATGGGGGACTTCCAGGAGCTCCTACGAGCAGTACTTC. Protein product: CASSTWGTSRSSYEQYF.

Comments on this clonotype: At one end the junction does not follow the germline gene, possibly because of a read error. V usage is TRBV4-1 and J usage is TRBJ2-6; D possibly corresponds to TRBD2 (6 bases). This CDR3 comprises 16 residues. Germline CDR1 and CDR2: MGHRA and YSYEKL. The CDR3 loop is CASSLKVGTGASVLTF. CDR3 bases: TGCGCCAGCAGCCTCAAAGTAGGGACTGGGGCCAGCGTCCTGACTTTC.

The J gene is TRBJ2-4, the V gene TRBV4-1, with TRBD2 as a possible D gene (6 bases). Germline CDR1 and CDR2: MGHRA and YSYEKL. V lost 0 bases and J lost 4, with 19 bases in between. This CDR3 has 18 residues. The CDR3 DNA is TGCGCCAGCAGCCAAGAGGGAGGACTACACACCTCGAAAAACATTCAGTACTTC. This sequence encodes CASSQEGGLHTSKNIQYF.

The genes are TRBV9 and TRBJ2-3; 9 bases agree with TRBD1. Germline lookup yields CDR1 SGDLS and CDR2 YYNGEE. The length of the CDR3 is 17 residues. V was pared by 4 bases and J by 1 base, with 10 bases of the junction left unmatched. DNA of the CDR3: TGTGCCAGCAGCTTTCTGGGGACAGGGAAGGGCACAGATACGCAGTATTTT. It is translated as CASSFLGTGKGTDTQYF.

As DNA, the CDR3 is TGTGCCAGCAGTCTGGACAGGGTAGCCTACGAGCAGTACTTC. Protein sequence: CASSLDRVAYEQYF. The genes are TRBV27 and TRBJ2-7; 8 bases fit TRBD1. The CDR3 length is 14 residues. Germline assignment: CDR1 MNHEY and CDR2 SMNVEV (reference sequence). V shed 5 bases, J shed 2 bases, and the junction held 5 bases outside the gene matches.